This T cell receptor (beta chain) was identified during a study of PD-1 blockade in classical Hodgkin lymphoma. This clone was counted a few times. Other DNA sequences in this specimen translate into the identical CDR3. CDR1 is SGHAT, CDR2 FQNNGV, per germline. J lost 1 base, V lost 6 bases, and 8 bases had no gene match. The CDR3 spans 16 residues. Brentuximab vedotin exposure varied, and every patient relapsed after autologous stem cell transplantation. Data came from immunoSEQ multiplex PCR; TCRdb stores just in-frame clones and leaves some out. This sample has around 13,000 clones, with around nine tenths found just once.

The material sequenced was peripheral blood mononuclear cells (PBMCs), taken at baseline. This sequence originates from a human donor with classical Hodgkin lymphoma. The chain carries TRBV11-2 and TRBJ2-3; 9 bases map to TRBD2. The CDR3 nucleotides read TGTGCCAGCAGGGCGGGAATAGCGGGGGGCACAGATACGCAGTATTTT. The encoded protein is CASRAGIAGGTDTQYF.